The 32 T cell receptor beta chains below come from one sample, sequenced in a study of T cell repertoires in cytomegalovirus infection. TCRdb independently ran MiXCR on the reads; one entry per CDR3 protein. The sample has 150,000 to 200,000 distinct CDR3 sequences; approximately 30% are singletons. The sequencing input was PBMCs. The receptors shown here come from a human donor in good health (CMV status not recorded). Some clones in this sample may be carry-over from other donors' samples.

At least ten counts were recorded for this clonotype. The chain joins TRBV7-9 to TRBJ1-6; 8 nucleotides agree with TRBD1. J gave up 15 bases and V 3 bases, and 13 bases lay outside the gene matches. Germline CDR1 is SEHNR and CDR2 is FQNEAQ (reference sequence). This CDR3 has 15 amino acids. The CDR3 is CASSFDRGRLGGLHF. The DNA of the CDR3 is TGTGCCAGCAGCTTCGACAGGGGCCGCCTTGGGGGCCTCCACTTT.

The rearrangement joins TRBV7-3 to TRBJ1-6; D possibly corresponds to TRBD1 (5 bases). This CDR3 comprises 17 residues. The V gene's germline CDR1 is SGHTA and CDR2 FQGTGA. V lost 3 bases, J lost 2 bases, and 14 bases lay in between. CDR3 loop: CASSLDTRGAYNSPLHF. The DNA for the CDR3 is TGTGCCAGCAGCTTGGACACCCGGGGCGCCTATAATTCACCCCTCCACTTT.

The chain couples TRBV6-6 to TRBJ1-1; D not resolved. V shed 6 bases and J shed 1 base, with 18 bases lying between them. Looked up from germline, CDR1 is MNHNY and CDR2 is SVGAGI (reference sequence). The CDR3 consists of 16 residues. CDR3 in amino acids: CASRVDGTTRNTEAFF. The CDR3 coding sequence is TGTGCCAGCAGAGTAGATGGAACCACCCGGAACACTGAAGCTTTCTTT.

The chain combines TRBV6-1 with TRBJ1-1; the D gene is possibly TRBD1 (6 bases). This CDR3 region has 13 residues. Trimming took off 2 bases at V and 6 bases at J, with 10 bases between the two ends. Germline loops: CDR1 MNHNS, CDR2 SASEGT. The CDR3 loop is CASSESNRAEAFF. In DNA form, the CDR3 reads TGTGCCAGCAGTGAATCGAACAGGGCTGAAGCTTTCTTT.

V is TRBV19 and J is TRBJ1-2; no reliable D call. This CDR3 contains 14 residues. V gave up 8 bases and J gave up 1 base, with 14 bases separating them. Germline loops: CDR1 LNHDA, CDR2 SQIVND (reference sequence). For the CDR3, the DNA is TGTGCCAGTCGCCCTAACGACGGTAACTATGGCTACACCTTC. Amino acid sequence: CASRPNDGNYGYTF.

There are many counts of this clonotype. The chain joins TRBV7-8 to TRBJ2-7; maybe TRBD1 (7 bases). V lost 6 bases, J lost 2 bases, and 11 bases lay in between. This CDR3 has 13 amino acids. Germline assignment: CDR1 SGHVS and CDR2 FQNEAQ. The CDR3 loop is CASRARGAYEQYF. For the CDR3, the DNA is TGTGCCAGCAGGGCCAGGGGGGCCTACGAGCAGTACTTC.

This clonotype was found a few times. The chain combines TRBV2 with TRBJ1-2; perhaps TRBD1 as D (5 bases). CDR1 SNHLY and CDR2 FYNNEI come from the germline V gene. With 4 bases removed from V and 4 bases from J, the gap between germline ends came to 16 bases. The length of the CDR3 is 15 residues. The CDR3 region is CASSVDQGGIYGYTF. The CDR3 nucleotides read TGTGCCAGCAGTGTCGATCAGGGCGGGATCTATGGCTACACCTTC.

In this sample, this clonotype turned up a few times. The chain recombines TRBV27 with TRBJ1-5, with D uncertain. CDR3 size: 15 residues. The germline V gene has CDR1 MNHEY and CDR2 SMNVEV (reference sequence). Trimming left V 6 bases short and J 0 bases short, with 12 bases between. The CDR3 here is CASRYSDNSNQPQHF. CDR3 in DNA: TGTGCCAGCAGATATTCCGACAATAGCAATCAGCCCCAGCATTTT.

The rearrangement uses TRBV4-3 and TRBJ1-1, with a tentative D call TRBD1 (6 bases). V was pared by 3 bases and J by 1 base, with 12 bases between. The germline V gene encodes CDR1 LGHNA and CDR2 YSLEER. This CDR3 contains 15 residues. CDR3: CASSHDPGQNTEAFF. The CDR3 bases are TGCGCCAGCAGCCATGATCCGGGACAGAACACTGAAGCTTTCTTT.

This clonotype occurred a few times. The chain carries TRBV5-4 and TRBJ1-1; tentative D call: TRBD1 (6 bases). The CDR3 consists of 14 residues. V lost 4 bases and J 5 bases, leaving 15 bases between the germline ends. The germline CDR1 and CDR2 sequences are SGHNT and YYREEE (reference sequence). CDR3 sequence (DNA): TGTGCCAGCAGCCTGGGTGGGGGCGGAACTGAAGCTTTCTTT. This encodes CASSLGGGGTEAFF.

The table lists this clonotype with a few counts. V and J are TRBV9 and TRBJ1-1, with D unclear. V shed 3 bases and J shed 8 bases, with 11 bases lying between them. From germline, CDR1 is SGDLS and CDR2 YYNGEE. This CDR3 has 12 residues. Written as DNA, the CDR3 is TGTGCCAGCAGCGCAATTACAAGCGAAGCTTTCTTT. This gives the protein CASSAITSEAFF.

V gene TRBV2 combines with J gene TRBJ2-3; D possibly uses TRBD1 or TRBD2 (5 bases each). The length of the CDR3 is 14 residues. V shed 6 bases and J shed 0 bases, with 10 bases lying between them. Germline V CDR1 and CDR2: SNHLY, FYNNEI. CDR3: CASRGTASTDTQYF. Written as DNA, the CDR3 is TGTGCCAGCAGGGGGACCGCCAGCACAGATACGCAGTATTTT.

This clonotype was seen only a few times. V usage is TRBV10-3 and J usage is TRBJ2-5, with 14 nucleotides matching TRBD2. CDR1 is ENHRY and CDR2 is SYGVKD in the germline V gene. V lost 3 bases and J lost 7; bases outside the gene matches: 7. CDR3 length: 16 amino acids. The CDR3 coding sequence is TGTGCCATCAGTGACGGGACTAGCGGGGGCCGAGGGACCCAGTACTTC. The encoded protein is CAISDGTSGGRGTQYF.

The table lists this clonotype with many counts. The rearrangement joins TRBV7-8 to TRBJ2-1; tentative D call: TRBD1 (6 bases). Germline loops: CDR1 SGHVS, CDR2 FQNEAQ. The CDR3 consists of 14 residues. V lost 2 bases, J lost 4 bases, and 9 bases lay in between. The CDR3 is CASSLWGQYNEQFF. Written as DNA, the CDR3 is TGTGCCAGCAGCTTATGGGGGCAGTACAATGAGCAGTTCTTC.

This clonotype was detected once. The CDR3 region has the DNA TGTGCCAGCAGCTTGGGGGACAGGGTGAAGGGCACTGAAGCTTTCTTT. This sequence encodes CASSLGDRVKGTEAFF. The V call is TRBV7-2, the J call TRBJ1-1; 9 nucleotides agree with TRBD1. Per germline, CDR1 SGHTA and CDR2 FQGNSA. The length of the CDR3 is 16 residues. V gave up 3 bases and J gave up 4 bases; unmatched junction bases: 9.

This rearrangement joins TRBV6-2 or TRBV6-3 to TRBJ1-5; D call uncertain. Between the trimmed V and J ends, which lost 6 bases and 3 bases, there was a span of 30 bases. The CDR3 has 20 amino acids. Germline V CDR1 and CDR2: MNHEY, SVGEGT. The CDR3 sequence is CASSPMTSTGILLINQPQHF. For the CDR3, the DNA is TGTGCCAGCAGCCCCATGACGTCCACGGGTATATTATTGATCAATCAGCCCCAGCATTTT.

In this sample, this clonotype turned up a few times. The CDR3 DNA sequence: TGTGCCAGCAGCTCCCTTGTCGGGACAGGGGGCCTCGGGAATGAGCAGTTCTTC. Encoded protein: CASSSLVGTGGLGNEQFF. This sequence joins TRBV7-6 and TRBJ2-1; 12 nucleotides agree with TRBD1. With V trimmed by 4 bases and J by 7 bases, 14 bases remained unmatched. Per the germline V gene, CDR1 is SGHVS and CDR2 is FNYEAQ. The CDR3 covers 18 residues.

This chain connects TRBV14 to TRBJ2-7; D is possibly TRBD1 (5 bases). V was pared by 6 bases and J by 9 bases, with 21 bases between. Germline CDR1 is SGHDN and CDR2 is FVKESK. The CDR3 is made up of 14 amino acids. The CDR3 sequence is CASSPPGMGNGQYF. The CDR3 coding sequence is TGTGCCAGCAGTCCCCCAGGGATGGGGAACGGGCAGTACTTC.

This clonotype was seen a few times. The chain has TRBV29-1 and TRBJ1-6, with D possibly being TRBD1 (5 bases). This CDR3 comprises 15 residues. From germline, CDR1 is SQVTM and CDR2 ANQGSEA. V was pared by 6 bases and J by 1 base, with 13 bases between. The CDR3 DNA is TGCAGCGTACAGGAGAAGGAGTCCTATAATTCACCCCTCCACTTT. As protein: CSVQEKESYNSPLHF.

The genes are TRBV5-6 and TRBJ2-7; possibly TRBD1 or TRBD2 for D (6 bases each). The CDR3 extends over 14 amino acids. Germline V gives CDR1 SGHDT, CDR2 YYEEEE. Trimming took off 1 base at V and 3 bases at J, with 11 bases between the two ends. The CDR3, as DNA: TGTGCCAGCAGCTTGAAACAGGGACTCTACGAGCAGTACTTC. As protein: CASSLKQGLYEQYF.

This clonotype was counted once. V usage is TRBV12-3 or TRBV12-4 and J usage is TRBJ1-5; the D is unclear. The CDR3 totals 15 residues. The ends were cut back, 2 bases at V and 6 bases at J, with 14 bases in the middle. This CDR3 is CASSLMSMGRQPQHF. CDR3 nucleotides: TGTGCCAGCAGTTTAATGAGTATGGGTCGTCAGCCCCAGCATTTT.

This clonotype has more than one count but fewer than ten. J is TRBJ1-2 and V is TRBV7-3, with D unclear. Germline CDR1 SGHTA, CDR2 FQGTGA. The V end was cut by 6 bases, the J end by 4 bases, with 12 bases between. CDR3 length: 13 amino acids. The CDR3, as DNA: TGTGCCAGCAGTCGAGATAAGCGCTATGGCTACACCTTC. This translates into CASSRDKRYGYTF.

This clonotype was counted between two and nine times. Here the CDR3 DNA reads TGTGCCAGCAGCTTAGCTTTACAGGGGGCTGAAGATACGCAGTATTTT. This codes for CASSLALQGAEDTQYF. The rearrangement joins TRBV7-2 to TRBJ2-3; 9 bases are shared with TRBD1. Germline CDR1 SGHTA, CDR2 FQGNSA. The V segment lost 0 bases and the J segment 5 bases; nucleotides outside the gene matches: 6. CDR3 length: 16 residues.

This clonotype was observed at least ten times. The chain links TRBV7-8 to TRBJ2-3, with 12 bases identical to TRBD1. This CDR3 is built from 15 residues. Losses at the gene ends were 5 bases for V and 5 bases for J; bases not matched to a gene: 5. In germline, CDR1 is SGHVS, CDR2 FQNEAQ. The CDR3: CASSAGQGAGDTQYF. The CDR3 nucleotides read TGTGCCAGCAGCGCGGGACAGGGGGCCGGAGATACGCAGTATTTT.

The chain joins TRBV5-1 to TRBJ1-6; weak D call: TRBD1 (5 bases). The germline gives CDR1 SGHRS, CDR2 YFSETQ. The V end was cut by 1 base, the J end by 7 bases, with 15 bases between. The CDR3 extends over 16 amino acids. The CDR3 loop reads CASSLKIQGKNSPLHF. The CDR3 DNA sequence: TGCGCCAGCAGCTTGAAGATCCAGGGAAAAAATTCACCCCTCCACTTT.

CDR3 residues: CASSQVLSGGVDTQYF. The CDR3 coding sequence is TGCGCCAGCAGCCAAGTGCTAAGCGGGGGGGTCGATACGCAGTATTTT. V usage is TRBV4-1 and J usage is TRBJ2-3; 10 bases are a match to TRBD2. The CDR3 has 16 amino acids. V dropped 1 base and J dropped 6; count of bases not matched to a gene: 7. Germline assignment: CDR1 MGHRA and CDR2 YSYEKL.

This clonotype was detected only a few times. This rearrangement joins TRBV7-2 to TRBJ1-2; 7 bases line up with TRBD1. The V gene end was trimmed by 4 bases and the J gene end by 4 bases; junction bases not matched to a gene: 6. This CDR3 region has 14 residues. CDR1 is SGHTA and CDR2 is FQGNSA in the germline V gene. This CDR3 reads CASSSTGEGYGYTF. The CDR3 bases are TGTGCCAGCAGCTCAACAGGGGAGGGCTATGGCTACACCTTC.

Comments on this clonotype: A read error is possible here, since a much larger clone lies one base away. V gene TRBV7-2 combines with J gene TRBJ1-3; possibly TRBD1 for D (5 bases). Deletions cut 5 bases from V and 9 bases from J, with 23 bases between. Looked up from germline, CDR1 is SGHTA and CDR2 is FQGNSA. This CDR3 comprises 16 residues. In nucleotides, the CDR3 is TGTGCCAGCAGCCCCACCTTCCGGGACGGGGACTCCACCATATATTTT. The encoded protein is CASSPTFRDGDSTIYF.

This chain joins TRBV11-3 and TRBJ2-7; D perhaps matches TRBD1 (5 bases). CDR1 SGHNT and CDR2 YENEEA come from the germline V gene. The V gene lost 8 bases and the J gene lost 3 bases, with 14 bases spanning the gap. This CDR3 comprises 13 residues. CDR3 bases: TGTGCCAGCGGAATCGGACAAGACTACGAGCAGTACTTC. Translated: CASGIGQDYEQYF.

At least ten counts were recorded for this clonotype. The chain combines TRBV7-2 with TRBJ1-1; D remains unclear. This CDR3 has 14 residues. Trimming pared 1 base from V and 1 base from J, leaving 7 bases between. CDR1 and CDR2 from the germline V gene are SGHTA and FQGNSA. The CDR3, as DNA: TGTGCCAGCAGCTTAGTTGGCACGAACACTGAAGCTTTCTTT. Amino acid sequence: CASSLVGTNTEAFF.

The chain has TRBV3-1 and TRBJ2-4; weak D call: TRBD2 (6 bases). From germline, CDR1 is LGHDT and CDR2 YNNKEL (reference sequence). Trimming took off 2 bases at V and 5 bases at J, with 22 bases between the two ends. The length of the CDR3 is 18 residues. The CDR3 sequence is CASSQFPTDPTSQNIQYF. The CDR3 nucleotides read TGTGCCAGCAGCCAATTCCCGACGGACCCAACTAGCCAAAACATTCAGTACTTC. Full variable domain (outside the CDR3, taken from reference TRBV3-1 and TRBJ2-4): DTAVSQTPKYLVTQMGNDKSIKCEQNLGHDTMYWYKQDSKKFLKIMFSYNNKELIINETVPNRFSPKSPDKAHLNLHINSLELGDSAVYFCASSQFPTDPTSQNIQYFGAGTRLSVL.

This chain joins TRBV12-3 or TRBV12-4 and TRBJ2-7, with D perhaps matching TRBD1 or TRBD2 (5 bases each). This CDR3 is 14 amino acids long. The V end was cut by 4 bases, the J end by 4 bases, with 14 bases between. CDR3 loop: CASSSPGTVYEQYF. CDR3 bases: TGTGCCAGCAGTTCCCCCGGGACGGTGTACGAGCAGTACTTC.